The clone carrying this T cell receptor beta chain was recorded once. CDR1 SNHLY and CDR2 FYNNEI come from the germline V gene. Trimming cost V 4 bases and J 7 bases, with 14 bases left between them. The CDR3 is 13 amino acids. The data stem from a study of control samples from healthy donors and cancer patients. Some clones are missing from TCRdb's copy, which holds only in-frame ones; the method was immunoSEQ multiplex PCR. The sample holds about 220,000 clones, around 94% seen once. This chain uses TRBV2 with TRBJ2-7; D ambiguous. This TCR came from a middle-aged man in good health. Sequencing was done on a sample of blood. DNA for the CDR3: TGTGCCAGCAGTGTGCAACTTCTCGGGGAGCAGTACGTC. Protein: CASSVQLLGEQYV.